This paragraph covers one TCR beta chain sequence. These data belong to a study of CD8 T cells in Susac syndrome. Random hexamers were used to reverse transcribe about 0.5 to 1 ug of RNA. Each CDR3 protein is one row after TCRdb ran MiXCR on the immunoSEQ multiplex PCR reads. The sample lists roughly 200,000 distinct CDR3 sequences, about 95% occurring once. The trim removed 10 bases at V and 3 bases at J, leaving 16 bases unmatched. Per the germline V gene, CDR1 is SGHAT and CDR2 is FQNNGV. CDR3 size: 19 residues. This chain links TRBV11-2 with TRBJ2-3, with 16 bases aligning to TRBD2. The source of this sequence is a human donor with Susac syndrome. Specimen: CD4+ T cells from PBMCs. The CDR3, as DNA: TGTGCCACCTCACCGACCGGGACTAGCGGGGGGGCCCGGACAGATACGCAGTATTTT. Protein: CATSPTGTSGGARTDTQYF.